A selection of T cell receptor beta chains follows, all from one sample in a study of CD8+ T cells in alopecia areata. Libraries were prepared by immunoSEQ multiplex PCR; TCRdb keeps only in-frame clonotypes and omits some of them. Of about 270,000 clones in the sample, 50% to 75% were seen once. The sample here was CD4+ T cells sorted from blood, taken around week 52, from a patient treated with tofacitinib. These receptors all stem from a human donor with alopecia areata. Each CDR3 is given with its conserved first and last residue. The D gene is left open where the match is weak. Size tells how often a clone was seen (once, few, many) or the class of an expanded clone, and some rows leave it out.

J gene: TRBJ1-2; D gene: TRBD1; clone size: -; V gene: TRBV29-1; CDR3 DNA: TGCAGCGCTGGACAGGACGATTATGGCTACACCTTC; CDR3 protein: CSAGQDDYGYTF
J gene: TRBJ2-3; D gene: -; clone size: -; V gene: TRBV9; CDR3 DNA: TGTGCCAGCAGCACCACCGGGACCCACACAGATACGCAGTATTTT; CDR3 protein: CASSTTGTHTDTQYF
J gene: TRBJ2-1; D gene: -; clone size: -; V gene: TRBV9; CDR3 DNA: TGTGCCAGCAGCCGTACGGGGCGGAACAATGAGCAGTTCTTC; CDR3 protein: CASSRTGRNNEQFF
J gene: TRBJ1-2; D gene: -; clone size: -; V gene: TRBV7-2; CDR3 DNA: TGTGCCAGCAGCCTATTCCCACGGGGTGGAGGCTACACCTTC; CDR3 protein: CASSLFPRGGGYTF
J gene: TRBJ2-1; D gene: TRBD1; clone size: -; V gene: TRBV12-5; CDR3 DNA: TGTGCTAGTGGTCGGACAGGGGACGAGCAGTTCTTC; CDR3 protein: CASGRTGDEQFF
J gene: TRBJ1-2; D gene: TRBD1; clone size: few; V gene: TRBV4-3; CDR3 DNA: TGCGCCAGCAGCCAAGATCTCTCCAGGGGGCCCTATGGCTACACCTTC; CDR3 protein: CASSQDLSRGPYGYTF
J gene: TRBJ1-2; D gene: -; clone size: -; V gene: TRBV4-1; CDR3 DNA: TGCGCCAGCAGCTCGACGCCTACAGGTTACGGCTACACCTTC; CDR3 protein: CASSSTPTGYGYTF
J gene: TRBJ1-2; D gene: TRBD1; clone size: -; V gene: TRBV4-3; CDR3 DNA: TGCGCCAGCAGCCAAGATCAAATCAGGGGGAACTATGGCTACACCTTC; CDR3 protein: CASSQDQIRGNYGYTF
J gene: TRBJ2-7; D gene: -; clone size: -; V gene: TRBV5-1; CDR3 DNA: TGCGCCAGCAGCTTGGAGGGTTTCGAGCAGTACTTC; CDR3 protein: CASSLEGFEQYF
J gene: TRBJ1-2; D gene: TRBD1; clone size: -; V gene: TRBV29-1; CDR3 DNA: TGCAGCGTAGGGACAGGGATGGGTTTTCACACCTTC; CDR3 protein: CSVGTGMGFHTF
J gene: TRBJ1-2; D gene: -; clone size: few; V gene: TRBV29-1; CDR3 DNA: TGCAGCGTTGGGCAGGGGGGCTACACCTTC; CDR3 protein: CSVGQGGYTF
J gene: TRBJ1-5; D gene: -; clone size: few; V gene: TRBV29-1; CDR3 DNA: TGCAGCGTTGTTGACAGCCAGAGGCGCCAGCATTTT; CDR3 protein: CSVVDSQRRQHF
J gene: TRBJ1-2; D gene: -; clone size: -; V gene: TRBV27; CDR3 DNA: TGTGCCAGCAGTTTCGCCGGGGCGTCATACTATGGCTACACCTTC; CDR3 protein: CASSFAGASYYGYTF
J gene: TRBJ2-7; D gene: TRBD1; clone size: -; V gene: TRBV2; CDR3 DNA: TGTGCCAGCGCCCGGGACAGGTTCTACGAGCAGTACTTC; CDR3 protein: CASARDRFYEQYF
J gene: TRBJ1-2; D gene: -; clone size: -; V gene: TRBV6-5; CDR3 DNA: TGTGCCAGCAGTTCCGATCGCGGGTGGGACTATGGCTACACCTTC; CDR3 protein: CASSSDRGWDYGYTF
J gene: TRBJ1-2; D gene: -; clone size: few; V gene: TRBV4-2; CDR3 DNA: TGTGCCAGCAGCCAAGATTGGCGGGCCACCGATACGGGATACACCTTC; CDR3 protein: CASSQDWRATDTGYTF
J gene: TRBJ1-5; D gene: -; clone size: few; V gene: TRBV29-1; CDR3 DNA: TGCAGCGTCGGACTGAGCAATCAGCCCCAGCATTTT; CDR3 protein: CSVGLSNQPQHF
J gene: TRBJ1-3; D gene: -; clone size: few; V gene: TRBV6-6; CDR3 DNA: TGTGCCAGCAACCCTGGATCGTCTGGAAACACCATATATTTT; CDR3 protein: CASNPGSSGNTIYF
J gene: TRBJ1-5; D gene: -; clone size: -; V gene: TRBV30; CDR3 DNA: TGTGCCTGGGGACACAGCAATCAGCCCCAGCATTTT; CDR3 protein: CAWGHSNQPQHF
J gene: TRBJ2-3; D gene: TRBD2; clone size: -; V gene: TRBV7-2; CDR3 DNA: TGTGCCAGCAGCTCCTTCGGCGGGGGATATACGCAGTATTTT; CDR3 protein: CASSSFGGGYTQYF
J gene: TRBJ1-2; D gene: -; clone size: -; V gene: TRBV30; CDR3 DNA: TGTGCCTGGAGTGTAAACAGAGCTAACTATGGCTACACCTTC; CDR3 protein: CAWSVNRANYGYTF
J gene: TRBJ2-1; D gene: TRBD1; clone size: once; V gene: TRBV2; CDR3 DNA: TGTGCCAGCAGTGTGACAGGGGGCCCCTACAATGAGCAGTTCTTC; CDR3 protein: CASSVTGGPYNEQFF
J gene: TRBJ2-3; D gene: -; clone size: -; V gene: TRBV5-6; CDR3 DNA: TGTGCCAGCAGCCCTCCCATTAGCACCGATACGCAGTATTTT; CDR3 protein: CASSPPISTDTQYF
J gene: TRBJ1-1; D gene: -; clone size: -; V gene: TRBV29-1; CDR3 DNA: TGCAGCGTTGAAGATGGTAAGGGAATGAACACTGAAGCTTTCTTT; CDR3 protein: CSVEDGKGMNTEAFF
J gene: TRBJ1-2; D gene: -; clone size: -; V gene: TRBV7-2; CDR3 DNA: TGTGCCAGCAGCTTCGATCCTACGGCTGCTGGCTACACCTTC; CDR3 protein: CASSFDPTAAGYTF